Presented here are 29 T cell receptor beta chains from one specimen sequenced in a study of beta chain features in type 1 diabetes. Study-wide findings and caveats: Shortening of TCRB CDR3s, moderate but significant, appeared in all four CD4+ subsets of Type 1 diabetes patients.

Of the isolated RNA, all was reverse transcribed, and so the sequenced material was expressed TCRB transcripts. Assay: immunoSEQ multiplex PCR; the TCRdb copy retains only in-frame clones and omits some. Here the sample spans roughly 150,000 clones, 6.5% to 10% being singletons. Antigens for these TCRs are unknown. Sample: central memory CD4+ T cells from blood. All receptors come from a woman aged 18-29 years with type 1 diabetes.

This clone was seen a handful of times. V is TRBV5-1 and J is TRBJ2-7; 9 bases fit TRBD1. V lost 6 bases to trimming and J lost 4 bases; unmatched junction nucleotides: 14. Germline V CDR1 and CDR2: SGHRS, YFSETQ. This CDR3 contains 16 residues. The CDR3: CASTPSPSTGGYEQYF. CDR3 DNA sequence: TGCGCCAGCACTCCGAGCCCATCGACAGGGGGTTACGAGCAGTACTTC.

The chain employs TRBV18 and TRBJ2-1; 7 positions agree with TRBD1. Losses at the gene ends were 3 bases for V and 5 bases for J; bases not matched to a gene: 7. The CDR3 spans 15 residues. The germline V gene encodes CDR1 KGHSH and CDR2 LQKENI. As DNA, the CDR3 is TGTGCCAGCTCACCTAGCCAAGGGGGCCACAATGAGCAGTTCTTC. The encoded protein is CASSPSQGGHNEQFF.

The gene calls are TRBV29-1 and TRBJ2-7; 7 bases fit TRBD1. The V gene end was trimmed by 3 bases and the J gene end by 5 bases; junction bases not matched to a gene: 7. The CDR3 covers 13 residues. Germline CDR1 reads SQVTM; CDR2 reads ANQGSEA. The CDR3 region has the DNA TGCAGCGTTGAGACAGGGATCGGCAACGAGCAGTACTTC. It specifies CSVETGIGNEQYF.

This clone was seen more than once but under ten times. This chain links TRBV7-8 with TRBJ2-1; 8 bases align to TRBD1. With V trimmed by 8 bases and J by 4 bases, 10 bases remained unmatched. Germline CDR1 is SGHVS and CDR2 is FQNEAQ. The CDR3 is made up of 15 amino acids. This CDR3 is CASFLFRDRYNEQFF. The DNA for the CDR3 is TGTGCCAGCTTCTTGTTCCGGGACAGGTACAATGAGCAGTTCTTC.

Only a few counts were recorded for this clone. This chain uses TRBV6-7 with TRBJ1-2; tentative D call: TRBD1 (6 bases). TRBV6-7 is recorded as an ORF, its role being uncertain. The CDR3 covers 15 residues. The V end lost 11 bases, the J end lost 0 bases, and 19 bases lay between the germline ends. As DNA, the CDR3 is TGTGCCCGTGTCGGCCGGGACACCTCTAACTATGGCTACACCTTC. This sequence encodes CARVGRDTSNYGYTF.

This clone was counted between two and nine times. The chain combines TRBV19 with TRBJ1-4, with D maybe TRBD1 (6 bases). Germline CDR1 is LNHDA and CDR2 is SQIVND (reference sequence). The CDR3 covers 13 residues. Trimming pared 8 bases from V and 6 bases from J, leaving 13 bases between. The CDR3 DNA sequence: TGTGCCAGTGGCCTGGGACAATATGAAAAACTGTTTTTT. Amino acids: CASGLGQYEKLFF.

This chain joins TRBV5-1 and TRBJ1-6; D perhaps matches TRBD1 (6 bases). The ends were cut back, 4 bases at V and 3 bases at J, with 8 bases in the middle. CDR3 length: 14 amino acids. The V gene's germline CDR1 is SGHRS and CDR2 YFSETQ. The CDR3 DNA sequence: TGCGCCAGCAGCCAGGACAGCTATAATTCACCCCTCCACTTT. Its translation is CASSQDSYNSPLHF.

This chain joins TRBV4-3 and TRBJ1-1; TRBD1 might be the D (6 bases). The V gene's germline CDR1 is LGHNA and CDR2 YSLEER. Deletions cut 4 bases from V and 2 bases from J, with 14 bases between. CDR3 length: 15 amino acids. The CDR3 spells CASSPVGGANTEAFF. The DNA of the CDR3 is TGCGCCAGCAGCCCCGTTGGGGGGGCTAACACTGAAGCTTTCTTT.

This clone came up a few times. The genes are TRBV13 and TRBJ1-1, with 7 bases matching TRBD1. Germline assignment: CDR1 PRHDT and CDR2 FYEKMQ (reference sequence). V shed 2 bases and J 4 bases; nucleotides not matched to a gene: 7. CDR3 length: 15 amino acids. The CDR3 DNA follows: TGTGCCAGCAGCTTAAGCCAGACAGGGTTCACTGAAGCTTTCTTT. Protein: CASSLSQTGFTEAFF.

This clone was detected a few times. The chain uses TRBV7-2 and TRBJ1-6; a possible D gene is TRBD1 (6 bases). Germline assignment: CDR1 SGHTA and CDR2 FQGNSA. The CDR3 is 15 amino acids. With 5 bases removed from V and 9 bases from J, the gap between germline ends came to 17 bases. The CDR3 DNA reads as TGTGCCAGCAGCATCCAGGGGTATCAGGGTTCACCCCTCCACTTT. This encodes CASSIQGYQGSPLHF.

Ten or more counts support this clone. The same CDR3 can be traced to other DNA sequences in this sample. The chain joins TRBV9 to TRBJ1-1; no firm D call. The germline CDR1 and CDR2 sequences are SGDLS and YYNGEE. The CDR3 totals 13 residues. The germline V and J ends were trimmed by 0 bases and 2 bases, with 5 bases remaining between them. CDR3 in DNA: TGTGCCAGCAGCGTAGCGGGAAACACTGAAGCTTTCTTT. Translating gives CASSVAGNTEAFF.

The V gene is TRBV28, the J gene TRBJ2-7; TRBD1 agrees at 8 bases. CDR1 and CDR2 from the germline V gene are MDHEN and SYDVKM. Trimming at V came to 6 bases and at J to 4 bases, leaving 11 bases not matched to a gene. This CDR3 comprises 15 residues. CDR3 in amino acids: CASRRTGTSNYEQYF. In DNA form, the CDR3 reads TGTGCCAGCAGGCGGACAGGGACCTCAAATTACGAGCAGTACTTC.

As DNA, the CDR3 is TGTGCCAGCACCTTCGGGGGTGGTTCACCCCTCCACTTT. Translated, it gives CASTFGGGSPLHF. The V call is TRBV9, the J call TRBJ1-6, with a tentative D call TRBD1 (5 bases). Germline V gene sequence: CDR1 SGDLS, CDR2 YYNGEE. CDR3 size: 13 residues. V was shortened by 6 bases and J by 9 bases, with 13 bases between the two germline ends. The full variable domain, completed using reference TRBV9 and TRBJ1-6, is DSGVTQTPKHLITATGQRVTLRCSPRSGDLSVYWYQQSLDQGLQFLIQYYNGEERAKGNILERFSAQQFPDLHSELNLSSLELGDSALYFCASTFGGGSPLHFGNGTRLTVT.

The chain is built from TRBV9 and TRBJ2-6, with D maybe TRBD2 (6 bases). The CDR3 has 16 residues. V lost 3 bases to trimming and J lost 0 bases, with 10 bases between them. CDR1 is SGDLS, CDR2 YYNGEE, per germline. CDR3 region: CASSGSGFSGANVLTF. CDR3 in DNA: TGTGCCAGCAGCGGAAGCGGGTTCTCTGGGGCCAACGTCCTGACTTTC.

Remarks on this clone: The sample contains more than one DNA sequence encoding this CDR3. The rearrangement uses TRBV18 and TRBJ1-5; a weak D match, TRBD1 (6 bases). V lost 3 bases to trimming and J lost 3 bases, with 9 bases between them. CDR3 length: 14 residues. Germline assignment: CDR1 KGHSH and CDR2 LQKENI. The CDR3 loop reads CASSPGQPNQPQHF. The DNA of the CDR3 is TGTGCCAGCTCACCCGGACAGCCCAATCAGCCCCAGCATTTT.

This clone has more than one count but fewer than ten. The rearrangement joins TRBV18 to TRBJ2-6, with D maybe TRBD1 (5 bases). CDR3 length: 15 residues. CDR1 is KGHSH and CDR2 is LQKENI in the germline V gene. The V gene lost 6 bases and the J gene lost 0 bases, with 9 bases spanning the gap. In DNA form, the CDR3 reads TGTGCCAGCTCTTCGGACATCTCTGGGGCCAACGTCCTGACTTTC. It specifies CASSSDISGANVLTF.

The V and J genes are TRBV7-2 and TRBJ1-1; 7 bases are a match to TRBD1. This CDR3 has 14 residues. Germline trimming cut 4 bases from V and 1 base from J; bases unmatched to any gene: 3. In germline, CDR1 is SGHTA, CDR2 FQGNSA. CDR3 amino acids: CASSSQGGNTEAFF. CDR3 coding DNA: TGTGCCAGCAGCTCCCAGGGGGGGAACACTGAAGCTTTCTTT.

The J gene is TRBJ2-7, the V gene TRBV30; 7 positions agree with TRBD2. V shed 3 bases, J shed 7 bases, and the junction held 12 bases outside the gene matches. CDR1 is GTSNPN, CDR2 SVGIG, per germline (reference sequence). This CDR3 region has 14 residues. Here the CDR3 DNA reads TGTGCCTGGAGCCGACTAGCAGGATTGAGGGAGCAGTACTTC. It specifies CAWSRLAGLREQYF.

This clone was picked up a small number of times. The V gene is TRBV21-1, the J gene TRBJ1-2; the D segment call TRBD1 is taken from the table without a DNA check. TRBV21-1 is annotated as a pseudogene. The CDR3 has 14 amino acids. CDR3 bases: TGTGCCAGCAGCATTTGGGGACAGCTTTATGGCTACACCTTC. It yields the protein CASSIWGQLYGYTF.

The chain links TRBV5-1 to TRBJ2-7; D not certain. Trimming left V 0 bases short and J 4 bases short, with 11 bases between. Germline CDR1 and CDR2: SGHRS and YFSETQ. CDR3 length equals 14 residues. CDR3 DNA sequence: TGCGCCAGCAGCTTGGGGGCAGGTAATTACGAGCAGTACTTC. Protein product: CASSLGAGNYEQYF.

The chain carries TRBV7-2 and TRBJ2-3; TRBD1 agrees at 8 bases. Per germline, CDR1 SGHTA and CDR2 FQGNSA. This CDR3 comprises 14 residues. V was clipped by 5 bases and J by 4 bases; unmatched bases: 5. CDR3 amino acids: CASSKTGDADTQYF. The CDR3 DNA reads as TGTGCCAGCAGCAAGACAGGGGACGCAGATACGCAGTATTTT.

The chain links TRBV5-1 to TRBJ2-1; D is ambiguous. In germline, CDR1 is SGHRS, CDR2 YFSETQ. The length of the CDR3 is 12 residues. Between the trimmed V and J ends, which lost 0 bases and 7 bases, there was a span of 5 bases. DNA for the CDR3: TGCGCCAGCAGCTTGGAGCGAAATGAGCAGTTCTTC. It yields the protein CASSLERNEQFF.

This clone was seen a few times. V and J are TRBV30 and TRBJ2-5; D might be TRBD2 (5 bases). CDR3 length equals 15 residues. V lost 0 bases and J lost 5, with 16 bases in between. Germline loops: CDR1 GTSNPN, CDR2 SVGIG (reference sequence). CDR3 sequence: CAWSVLGGRVETQYF. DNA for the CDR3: TGTGCCTGGAGTGTACTGGGCGGGCGGGTGGAGACCCAGTACTTC.

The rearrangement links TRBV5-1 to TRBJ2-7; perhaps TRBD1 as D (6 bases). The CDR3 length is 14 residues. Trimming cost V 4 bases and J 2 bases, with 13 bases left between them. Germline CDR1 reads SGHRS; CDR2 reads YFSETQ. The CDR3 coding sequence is TGCGCCAGCAGCCCGGACAGTACGGCCTACGAGCAGTACTTC. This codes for CASSPDSTAYEQYF.

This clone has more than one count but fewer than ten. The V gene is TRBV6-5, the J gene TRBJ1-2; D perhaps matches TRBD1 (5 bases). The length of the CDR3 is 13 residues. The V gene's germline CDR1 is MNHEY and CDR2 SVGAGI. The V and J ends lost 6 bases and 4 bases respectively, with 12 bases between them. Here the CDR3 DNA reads TGTGCCAGCAGGCCAACAGGAAGCTATGGCTACACCTTC. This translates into CASRPTGSYGYTF.

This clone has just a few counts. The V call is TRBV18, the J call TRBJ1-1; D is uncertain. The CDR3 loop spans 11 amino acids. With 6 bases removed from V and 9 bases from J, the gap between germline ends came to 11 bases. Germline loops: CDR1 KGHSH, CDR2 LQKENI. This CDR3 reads CASSRTGQAFF. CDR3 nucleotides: TGTGCCAGCTCCCGTACCGGTCAAGCTTTCTTT.

This chain's CDR3 is CASSLDSGGPYEQYF. In nucleotides, the CDR3 is TGCGCCAGCAGCTTGGACAGCGGGGGCCCCTACGAGCAGTACTTC. The chain combines TRBV5-1 with TRBJ2-7, with 8 positions matching TRBD2. V trimming: 0 bases; J trimming: 2 bases; junction bases outside the gene matches: 4. Looked up from germline, CDR1 is SGHRS and CDR2 is YFSETQ. The CDR3 contains 15 residues.

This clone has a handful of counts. This CDR3 is CSAGLAEETQYF. The CDR3 DNA sequence: TGCAGCGCGGGACTAGCGGAAGAGACCCAGTACTTC. The chain uses TRBV29-1 and TRBJ2-5; 11 positions agree with TRBD2. The V and J ends lost 7 bases and 3 bases, in that order; junction bases with no gene match: 1. Germline V gene data show CDR1 as SQVTM and CDR2 as ANQGSEA. The CDR3 is made up of 12 amino acids. Complete variable domain (other parts from reference TRBV29-1 and TRBJ2-5): SAVISQKPSRDICQRGTSLTIQCQVDSQVTMMFWYRQQPGQSLTLIATANQGSEATYESGFVIDKFPISRPNLTFSTLTVSNMSPEDSSIYLCSAGLAEETQYFGPGTRLLVL.

DNA for the CDR3: TGTGCCAGCAGTGAAGTGCCAGGGTTGACCTACAATGAGCAGTTCTTC. Translation gives CASSEVPGLTYNEQFF. This sequence joins TRBV2 and TRBJ2-1; a possible D gene is TRBD1 (5 bases). Germline lookup yields CDR1 SNHLY and CDR2 FYNNEI. V was trimmed by 1 base and J by 2 bases, leaving 12 bases between them. The CDR3 contains 16 residues.